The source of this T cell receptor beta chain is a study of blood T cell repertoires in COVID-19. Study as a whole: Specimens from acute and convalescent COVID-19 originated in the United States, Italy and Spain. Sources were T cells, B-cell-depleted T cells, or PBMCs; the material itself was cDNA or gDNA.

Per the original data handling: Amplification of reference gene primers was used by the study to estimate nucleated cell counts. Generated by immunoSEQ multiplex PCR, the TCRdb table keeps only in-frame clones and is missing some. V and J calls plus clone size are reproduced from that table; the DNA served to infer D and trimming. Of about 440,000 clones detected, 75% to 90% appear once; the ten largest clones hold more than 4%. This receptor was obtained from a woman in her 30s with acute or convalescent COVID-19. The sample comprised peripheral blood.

The CDR3 here is CASSAGRGSSGNTIYF. Written as DNA, the CDR3 is TGTGCCAGCAGCGCGGGTCGGGGGAGCTCTGGAAACACCATATATTTT. The chain has TRBV9 and TRBJ1-3; possible D gene TRBD1, 5 bases. From germline, CDR1 is SGDLS and CDR2 YYNGEE. CDR3 length: 16 amino acids. V lost 3 bases, J lost 0 bases, and 13 bases lay in between.